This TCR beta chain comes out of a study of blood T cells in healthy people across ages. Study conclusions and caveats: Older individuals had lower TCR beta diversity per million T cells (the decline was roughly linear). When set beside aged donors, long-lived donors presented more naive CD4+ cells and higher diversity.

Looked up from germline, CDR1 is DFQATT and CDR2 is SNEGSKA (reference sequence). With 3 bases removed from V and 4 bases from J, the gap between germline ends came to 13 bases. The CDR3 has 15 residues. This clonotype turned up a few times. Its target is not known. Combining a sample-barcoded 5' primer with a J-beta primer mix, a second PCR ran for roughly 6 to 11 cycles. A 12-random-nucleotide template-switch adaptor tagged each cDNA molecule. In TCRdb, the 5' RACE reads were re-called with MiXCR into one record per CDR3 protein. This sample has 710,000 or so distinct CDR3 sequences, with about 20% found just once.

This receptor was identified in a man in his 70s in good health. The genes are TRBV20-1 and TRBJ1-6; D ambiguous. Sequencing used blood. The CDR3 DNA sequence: TGCAGTGCTAGGTTTGGCGGACCATATAATTCACCCCTCCACTTT. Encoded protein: CSARFGGPYNSPLHF.